The 23 T cell receptor beta chains reported below all come from one sample, sequenced in a study of blood T cell repertoires in COVID-19. Here immunoSEQ multiplex PCR was the method, and the copy in TCRdb shows in-frame clones only, minus some. The sample includes tens of thousands of clones, 70% to 85% of them seen just once. What was sequenced was peripheral blood. The source is a human donor with acute or convalescent COVID-19. The donor label of this sample is uncertain.

The V call is TRBV6-5, the J call TRBJ1-2; 7 bases align to TRBD1. CDR3 length: 13 amino acids. Germline V CDR1 and CDR2: MNHEY, SVGAGI. V dropped 8 bases and J dropped 8; count of bases not matched to a gene: 11. As DNA, the CDR3 is TGTGCCAGCTTAAAGGGGGGACAGTTCGGCTACACCTTC. Translating gives CASLKGGQFGYTF.

The rearrangement links TRBV20-1 to TRBJ2-7; D is unresolved. The CDR3 consists of 11 residues. Germline assignment: CDR1 DFQATT and CDR2 SNEGSKA (reference sequence). V lost 2 bases, J lost 5 bases, and 7 bases lay in between. CDR3 nucleotides: TGCAGTGCTAGATTGACACACGAGCAGTACTTC. Translated, it gives CSARLTHEQYF.

This chain uses TRBV2 with TRBJ2-5, with 7 bases aligning to TRBD2. This CDR3 has 14 residues. Germline CDR1 is SNHLY and CDR2 is FYNNEI. V trimming: 5 bases; J trimming: 5 bases; junction bases outside the gene matches: 8. The chain's CDR3 is CASSPWSGAETQYF. CDR3 nucleotides: TGTGCCAGCAGTCCCTGGAGCGGGGCGGAGACCCAGTACTTC.

The chain has TRBV6-5 and TRBJ1-6; D may be TRBD1 (6 bases). The germline V gene has CDR1 MNHEY and CDR2 SVGAGI. Trimming removed 0 bases from V and 5 bases from J, with 8 bases in between. The CDR3 sequence is 15 residues long. The CDR3 coding sequence is TGTGCCAGCAGTTACTCACAGGGTAATAATTCACCCCTCCACTTT. Amino acid sequence: CASSYSQGNNSPLHF.

V and J are TRBV4-1 and TRBJ2-1; D remains unclear. Germline-derived CDR1 and CDR2 are MGHRA and YSYEKL. Trimming shortened V by 1 base and J by 7 bases, and 20 bases separated the two germline ends. The CDR3 is 17 amino acids. DNA for the CDR3: TGCGCCAGCAGCCAAGGCGGAACGAGACTGGCCTGGAATGAGCAGTTCTTC. Its translation: CASSQGGTRLAWNEQFF.

This sequence joins TRBV27 and TRBJ2-7, with D hard to call. Trimming cost V 5 bases and J 0 bases, with 5 bases left between them. The germline CDR1 and CDR2 sequences are MNHEY and SMNVEV (reference sequence). There are 12 residues in the CDR3. The CDR3 DNA reads TGTGCCAGCAGTCTCTCCTCCTACGAGCAGTACTTC. Translation: CASSLSSYEQYF.

The chain carries TRBV9 and TRBJ2-3; the match to TRBD1 covers 9 bases. The junction had 9 bases not matched to a gene; V was cut back by 4 bases and J by 3 bases. The V gene's germline CDR1 is SGDLS and CDR2 YYNGEE. The CDR3 length is 16 residues. The CDR3 DNA is TGTGCCAGCAGCACGCCGGGACAGGGTATAACAGATACGCAGTATTTT. Amino acids: CASSTPGQGITDTQYF.

This clone is a singleton in its sample. The rearrangement uses TRBV5-6 and TRBJ1-3; 8 bases are a match to TRBD1. V shed 1 base, J shed 3 bases, and the junction held 9 bases outside the gene matches. Germline CDR1 SGHDT, CDR2 YYEEEE. The CDR3 loop spans 17 amino acids. The CDR3 region is CASSLLMDRAVGNTIYF. The CDR3 DNA reads as TGTGCCAGCAGCTTGCTTATGGACAGGGCGGTTGGAAACACCATATATTTT.

Concerning this clone itself: One junction end disagrees with the germline gene, perhaps due to a read error. The chain joins TRBV19 to TRBJ1-1, with 8 bases identical to TRBD1. Germline assignment: CDR1 LNHDA and CDR2 SQIVND (reference sequence). The CDR3 has 14 amino acids. The CDR3 loop is CASSIRTGNAEAFF. The CDR3 coding sequence is TGTGCCAGTAGTATCAGGACAGGGAACGCTGAAGCTTTCTTT.

This sequence joins TRBV6-2 or TRBV6-3 and TRBJ1-5; D ambiguous. The germline CDR1 and CDR2 sequences are MNHEY and SVGEGT. V dropped 6 bases and J dropped 2 bases, with 11 bases sitting between them. There are 14 residues in the CDR3. CDR3 in amino acids: CASSQRAGNQPQHF. DNA of the CDR3: TGTGCCAGCAGCCAGAGGGCGGGCAATCAGCCCCAGCATTTT.

The chain joins TRBV5-1 to TRBJ2-1, with 13 bases that match TRBD2. Trimming took 3 bases from V and 8 from J; bases not matched to a gene: 8. Germline loops: CDR1 SGHRS, CDR2 YFSETQ. The CDR3 consists of 16 residues. The CDR3 is CASSSAGTSGVDEQFF. The CDR3 DNA is TGCGCCAGCAGCTCGGCCGGGACTAGCGGGGTGGATGAGCAGTTCTTC. The whole variable domain, remainder taken from reference TRBV5-1 and TRBJ2-1, is KAGVTQTPRYLIKTRGQQVTLSCSPISGHRSVSWYQQTPGQGLQFLFEYFSETQRNKGNFPGRFSGRQFSNSRSEMNVSTLELGDSALYLCASSSAGTSGVDEQFFGPGTRLTVL.

This clone was seen only once. V is TRBV5-5 and J is TRBJ2-7; D perhaps matches TRBD2 (5 bases). Germline V lookup: CDR1 SGHKS, CDR2 YYEKEE (reference sequence). This CDR3 region has 13 residues. Trimming took off 2 bases at V and 3 bases at J, with 9 bases between the two ends. CDR3 DNA sequence: TGTGCCAGCAGCTTTGACGGGGTCTACGAGCAGTACTTC. Translating it yields CASSFDGVYEQYF.

The V call is TRBV7-2, the J call TRBJ2-7, with 8 bases identical to TRBD2. The CDR3 has 14 amino acids. After removal of 5 bases from V and 0 bases from J, the junction contained 3 bases not matched to a gene. In germline, CDR1 is SGHTA, CDR2 FQGNSA. CDR3 protein: CASSRSGSSYEQYF. The CDR3 region has the DNA TGTGCCAGCAGCAGAAGCGGGAGCTCCTACGAGCAGTACTTC.

This chain joins TRBV24-1 and TRBJ2-1, with TRBD2 identical over 7 bases. This CDR3 has 14 residues. From germline, CDR1 is KGHDR and CDR2 SFDVKD. Germline trimming cut 7 bases from V and 5 bases from J; bases unmatched to any gene: 7. CDR3 protein: CATSRGTNHNEQFF. As DNA, the CDR3 is TGTGCCACCAGCCGAGGGACTAACCACAATGAGCAGTTCTTC.

The chain links TRBV29-1 to TRBJ2-1, with TRBD2 matching over 8 bases. With 6 bases clipped from V and 10 bases from J, the junction kept 11 bases outside the gene matches. Looked up from germline, CDR1 is SQVTM and CDR2 is ANQGSEA. The CDR3 is made up of 13 amino acids. CDR3 residues: CSVKSSLAGEQFF. In nucleotides, the CDR3 is TGCAGCGTGAAAAGTTCCCTAGCGGGCGAGCAGTTCTTC.

The V and J genes are TRBV4-1 and TRBJ2-1; 8 nucleotides match TRBD1. Losses at the gene ends were 4 bases for V and 6 bases for J; bases not matched to a gene: 11. Germline V gives CDR1 MGHRA, CDR2 YSYEKL. The CDR3 extends over 16 amino acids. CDR3 protein: CASSLTKDRETNEQFF. The CDR3 DNA reads TGCGCCAGCAGCCTTACTAAGGACAGGGAGACCAATGAGCAGTTCTTC.

The rearrangement links TRBV30 to TRBJ2-7; possibly TRBD1 for D (6 bases). Between the trimmed V and J ends, which lost 2 bases and 7 bases, there was a span of 18 bases. Looked up from germline, CDR1 is GTSNPN and CDR2 is SVGIG (reference sequence). The CDR3 is 14 amino acids. The CDR3 DNA reads TGTGCCTGGAGTACAACAGGGTTCTCTTGGGAGCAGTACTTC. It specifies CAWSTTGFSWEQYF.

This clone appeared a single time. The chain links TRBV24-1 to TRBJ1-5, with 9 bases that match TRBD1. V trimming: 7 bases; J trimming: 7 bases; junction bases outside the gene matches: 7. CDR1 is KGHDR, CDR2 SFDVKD, per germline. This CDR3 region has 14 residues. The CDR3: CATSSGQGSQPQHF. The CDR3 DNA follows: TGTGCCACCAGCAGCGGACAGGGGAGCCAGCCCCAGCATTTT.

The chain joins TRBV28 to TRBJ1-2; a possible D gene is TRBD1 (5 bases). Germline loops: CDR1 MDHEN, CDR2 SYDVKM. V lost 9 bases to trimming and J lost 0 bases, with 14 bases between them. CDR3 length: 14 amino acids. The DNA for the CDR3 is TGTGCCAGTAAGAGCGGGGGGGCTAACTATGGCTACACCTTC. Its protein is CASKSGGANYGYTF.

This clone was seen a few times. The V and J genes are TRBV3-1 (or the pseudogene TRBV3-2) and TRBJ2-2; 9 positions agree with TRBD1. The CDR3 runs 16 residues. Germline lookup yields CDR1 LGHDT and CDR2 YNNKEL (reference sequence). V trimming: 7 bases; J trimming: 2 bases; junction bases outside the gene matches: 8. The CDR3 protein is CASNHRDRVNTGELFF. DNA of the CDR3: TGTGCCAGCAACCACCGGGACAGGGTCAACACCGGGGAGCTGTTTTTT.

The chain combines TRBV9 with TRBJ1-3; tentatively, D is TRBD1 (5 bases). This CDR3 region has 18 residues. Between the trimmed V and J ends, which lost 2 bases and 2 bases, there was a span of 20 bases. Germline V lookup: CDR1 SGDLS, CDR2 YYNGEE. Written as DNA, the CDR3 is TGTGCCAGCAGCGTTACGGGCAGGGAGGATTTCACTGGAAACACCATATATTTT. This sequence encodes CASSVTGREDFTGNTIYF.

CDR3 bases: TGTGCCAGCTCTCCGGGGAAAACCACTGAAGCTTTCTTT. This sequence encodes CASSPGKTTEAFF. V gene TRBV6-5 combines with J gene TRBJ1-1; the D is unclear. This CDR3 is built from 13 residues. Germline V CDR1 and CDR2: MNHEY, SVGAGI. Trimming cost V 8 bases and J 4 bases, with 14 bases left between them.

This chain connects TRBV2 to TRBJ1-2; 7 bases are shared with TRBD1. The CDR3 is made up of 14 amino acids. Germline V gene data show CDR1 as SNHLY and CDR2 as FYNNEI. J lost 5 bases, V lost 6 bases, and 9 bases had no gene match. The CDR3 here is CASSVDRAEYGYTF. DNA of the CDR3: TGTGCCAGCAGCGTAGACAGGGCTGAGTATGGCTACACCTTC.